The clone carrying this TCR beta chain was seen once. The entry originates in a study of blood T cell repertoires in COVID-19. Study at large: Material from acute and convalescent COVID-19 was sourced from the United States, Italy and Spain. In each case, the material was cDNA or gDNA derived from T cells, B-cell-depleted T cells, or PBMCs.

Methods used by the authors: Amplifying reference gene primers gave estimates of nucleated cell counts. The method was immunoSEQ multiplex PCR; TCRdb's version includes in-frame clones alone and lacks a portion of them. V and J calls and clone size are copied from that table; D and trimming were computed from the DNA. This sample carries approximately 200,000 clones, 88% of them seen once, and the ten largest clones take 4%. The V gene lost 2 bases and the J gene lost 7 bases, with 6 bases spanning the gap. The CDR3 extends over 12 amino acids. Sequenced material: peripheral blood. The gene calls are TRBV12-3 or TRBV12-4 and TRBJ1-5; D is unresolved. This TCR derives from a woman aged 25-40 years with acute or convalescent COVID-19. The DNA for the CDR3 is TGTGCCAGCAGTTTATACAGCCAGCCCCAGCATTTT. This codes for CASSLYSQPQHF.